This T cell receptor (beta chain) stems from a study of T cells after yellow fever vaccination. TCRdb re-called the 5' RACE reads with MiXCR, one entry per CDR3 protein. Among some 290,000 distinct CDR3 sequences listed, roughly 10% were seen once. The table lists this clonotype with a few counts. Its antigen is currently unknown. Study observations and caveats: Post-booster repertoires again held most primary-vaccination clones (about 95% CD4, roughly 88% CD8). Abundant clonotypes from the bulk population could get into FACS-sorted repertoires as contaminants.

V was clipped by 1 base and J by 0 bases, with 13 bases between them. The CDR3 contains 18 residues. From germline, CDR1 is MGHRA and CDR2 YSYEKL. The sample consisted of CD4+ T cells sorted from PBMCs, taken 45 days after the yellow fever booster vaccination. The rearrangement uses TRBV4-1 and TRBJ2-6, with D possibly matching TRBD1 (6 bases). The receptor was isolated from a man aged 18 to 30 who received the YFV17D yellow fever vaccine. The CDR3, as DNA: TGCGCCAGCAGCCAAGGGTCTCAGGGGTCCTCTGGGGCCAACGTCCTGACTTTC. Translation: CASSQGSQGSSGANVLTF.